This T cell receptor beta chain stems from a study of CD8+ T cells in alopecia areata. Study-wide points: Normal skin's resident alphabeta T cells are sequenced alongside lesional scalp T cells.

Of note for this clone: Its specificity is unknown.

Alopecia areata patients gave lesional scalp punch biopsies and peripheral blood samples. RNA extraction and reverse transcription yielded cDNA as sequencing template. Sequencing used immunoSEQ multiplex PCR; TCRdb keeps in-frame clones, though not all of them. This sample carries tens of thousands of clones, roughly 51% of them seen once, and the ten largest clones take just over 5.5%. This receptor was identified in a human donor with alopecia areata. Sequenced material: NKG2D-high CD8+ T cells sorted from blood.

CDR3 sequence reads: CASSVSSNEQFF. The CDR3 bases are TGTGCCAGCAGCGTAAGCAGTAATGAGCAGTTCTTC. V usage is TRBV9 and J usage is TRBJ2-1, with D unresolved. The germline gives CDR1 SGDLS, CDR2 YYNGEE. Trimming removed 1 base from V and 7 bases from J, with 6 bases in between. The CDR3 is 12 residues long.